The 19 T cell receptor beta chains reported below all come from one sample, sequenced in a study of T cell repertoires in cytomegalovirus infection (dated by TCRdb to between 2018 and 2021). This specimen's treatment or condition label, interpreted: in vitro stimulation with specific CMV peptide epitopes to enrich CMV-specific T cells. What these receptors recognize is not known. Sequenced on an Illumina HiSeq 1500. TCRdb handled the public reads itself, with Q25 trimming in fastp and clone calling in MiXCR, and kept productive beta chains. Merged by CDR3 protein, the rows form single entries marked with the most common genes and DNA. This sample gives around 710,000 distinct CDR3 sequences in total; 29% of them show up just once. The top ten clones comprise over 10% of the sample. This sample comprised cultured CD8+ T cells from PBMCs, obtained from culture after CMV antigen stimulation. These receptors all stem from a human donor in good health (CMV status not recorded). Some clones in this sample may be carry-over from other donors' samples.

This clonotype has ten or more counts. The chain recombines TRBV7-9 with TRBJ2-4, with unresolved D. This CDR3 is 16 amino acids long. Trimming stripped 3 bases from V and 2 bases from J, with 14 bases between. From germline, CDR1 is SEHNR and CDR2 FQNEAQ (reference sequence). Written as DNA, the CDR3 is TGTGCCAGCAGCTTCCTAGGCCCTGAAACCAAAAACATTCAGTACTTC. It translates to CASSFLGPETKNIQYF.

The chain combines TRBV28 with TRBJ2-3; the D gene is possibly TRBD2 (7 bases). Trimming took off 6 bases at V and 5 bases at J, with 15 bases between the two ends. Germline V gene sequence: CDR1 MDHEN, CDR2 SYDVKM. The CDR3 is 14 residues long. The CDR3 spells CASRGGVRGDTQYF. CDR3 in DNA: TGTGCCAGCAGAGGGGGGGTCAGGGGAGATACGCAGTATTTT. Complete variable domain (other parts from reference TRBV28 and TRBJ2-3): DVKVTQSSRYLVKRTGEKVFLECVQDMDHENMFWYRQDPGLGLRLIYFSYDVKMKEKGDIPEGYSVSREKKERFSLILESASTNQTSMYLCASRGGVRGDTQYFGPGTRLTVL.

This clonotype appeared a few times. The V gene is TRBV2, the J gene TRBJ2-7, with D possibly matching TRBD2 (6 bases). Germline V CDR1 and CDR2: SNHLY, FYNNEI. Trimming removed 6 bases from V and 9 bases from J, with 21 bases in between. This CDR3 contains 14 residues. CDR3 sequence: CASSDRGGTLRQYF. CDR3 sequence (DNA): TGTGCCAGCAGCGACCGGGGTGGGACTCTGCGGCAGTACTTC.

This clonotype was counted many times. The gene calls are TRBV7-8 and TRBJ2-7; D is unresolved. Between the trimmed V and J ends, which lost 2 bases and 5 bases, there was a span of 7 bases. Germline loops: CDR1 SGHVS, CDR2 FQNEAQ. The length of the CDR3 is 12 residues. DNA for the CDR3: TGTGCCAGCAGCTTAATCTGGGACGAGCAGTACTTC. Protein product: CASSLIWDEQYF.

The CDR3 spells CASISRDRYTDTQYF. The CDR3 DNA reads as TGTGCCAGCATAAGCCGGGACAGGTACACAGATACGCAGTATTTT. The chain has TRBV27 and TRBJ2-3, with 8 bases that match TRBD1. CDR3 size: 15 residues. Trimming at V came to 7 bases and at J to 2 bases, leaving 8 bases not matched to a gene. Germline loops: CDR1 MNHEY, CDR2 SMNVEV (reference sequence).

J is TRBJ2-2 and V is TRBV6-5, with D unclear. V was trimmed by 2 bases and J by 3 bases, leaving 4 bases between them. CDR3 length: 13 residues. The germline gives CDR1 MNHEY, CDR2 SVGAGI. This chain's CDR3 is CASSYGHTGELFF. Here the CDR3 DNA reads TGTGCCAGCAGTTACGGCCACACCGGGGAGCTGTTTTTT.

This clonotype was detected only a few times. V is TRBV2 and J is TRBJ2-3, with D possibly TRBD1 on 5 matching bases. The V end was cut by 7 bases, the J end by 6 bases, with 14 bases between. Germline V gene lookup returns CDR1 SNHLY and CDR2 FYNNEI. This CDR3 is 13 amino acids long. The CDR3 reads CASKGRVADTQYF. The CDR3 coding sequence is TGTGCCAGCAAGGGCAGGGTGGCTGATACGCAGTATTTT.

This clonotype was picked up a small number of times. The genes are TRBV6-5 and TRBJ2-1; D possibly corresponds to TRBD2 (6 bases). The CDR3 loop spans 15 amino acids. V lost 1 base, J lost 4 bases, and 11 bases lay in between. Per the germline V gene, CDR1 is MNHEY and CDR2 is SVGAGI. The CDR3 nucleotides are TGTGCCAGCAGTTACTTGCGGGGCTCGTACAATGAGCAGTTCTTC. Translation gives CASSYLRGSYNEQFF.

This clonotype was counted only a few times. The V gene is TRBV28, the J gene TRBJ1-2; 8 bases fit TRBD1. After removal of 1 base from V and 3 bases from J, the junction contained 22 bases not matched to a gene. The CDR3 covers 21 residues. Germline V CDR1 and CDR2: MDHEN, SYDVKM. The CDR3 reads CASSLSPGSVGQGAWYYGYTF. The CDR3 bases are TGTGCCAGCAGTTTATCCCCGGGGTCTGTAGGGCAGGGGGCATGGTACTATGGCTACACCTTC.

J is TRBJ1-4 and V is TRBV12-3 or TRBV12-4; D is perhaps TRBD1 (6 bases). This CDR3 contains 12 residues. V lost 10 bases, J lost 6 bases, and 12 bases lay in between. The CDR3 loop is CAIRGGDEKLFF. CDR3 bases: TGTGCCATCAGGGGAGGAGATGAAAAACTGTTTTTT.

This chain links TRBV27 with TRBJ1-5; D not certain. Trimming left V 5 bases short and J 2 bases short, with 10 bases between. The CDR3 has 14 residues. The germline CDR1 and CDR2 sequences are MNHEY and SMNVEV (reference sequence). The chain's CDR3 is CASSPAVGNQPQHF. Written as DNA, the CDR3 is TGTGCCAGCAGTCCGGCCGTAGGCAATCAGCCCCAGCATTTT.

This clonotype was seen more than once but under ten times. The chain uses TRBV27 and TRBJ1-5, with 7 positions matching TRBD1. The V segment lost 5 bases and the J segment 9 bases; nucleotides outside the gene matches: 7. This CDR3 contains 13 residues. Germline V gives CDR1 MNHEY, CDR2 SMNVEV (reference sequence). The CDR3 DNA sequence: TGTGCCAGCAGTCCCCGGGACAGCAGGCCCCAGCATTTT. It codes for CASSPRDSRPQHF.

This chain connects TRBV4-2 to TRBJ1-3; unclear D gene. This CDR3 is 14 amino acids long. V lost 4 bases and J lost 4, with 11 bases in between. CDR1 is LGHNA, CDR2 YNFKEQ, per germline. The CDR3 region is CASSLRTPGNTIYF. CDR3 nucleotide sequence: TGTGCCAGCAGCCTACGGACCCCGGGAAACACCATATATTTT.

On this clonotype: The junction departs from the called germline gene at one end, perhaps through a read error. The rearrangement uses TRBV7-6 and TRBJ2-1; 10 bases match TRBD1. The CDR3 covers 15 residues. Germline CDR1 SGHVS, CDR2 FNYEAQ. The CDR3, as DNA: TGTGCTAGCAGCTTAGGGACAGGGGAAATCAATGAGCAGTTCTTC. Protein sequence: CASSLGTGEINEQFF.

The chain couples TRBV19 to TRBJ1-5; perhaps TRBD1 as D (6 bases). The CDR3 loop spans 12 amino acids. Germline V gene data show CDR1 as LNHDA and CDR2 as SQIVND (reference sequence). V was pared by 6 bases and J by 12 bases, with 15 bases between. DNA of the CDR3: TGTGCCAGTAGAGGACAGATACACTTCCAGCATTTT. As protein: CASRGQIHFQHF.

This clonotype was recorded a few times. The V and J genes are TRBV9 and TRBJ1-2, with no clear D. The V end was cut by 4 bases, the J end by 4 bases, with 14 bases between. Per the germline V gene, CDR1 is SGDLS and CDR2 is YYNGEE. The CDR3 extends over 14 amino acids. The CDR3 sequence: CASSFLEGAYGYTF. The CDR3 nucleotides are TGTGCCAGCAGCTTCCTGGAGGGTGCCTATGGCTACACCTTC.

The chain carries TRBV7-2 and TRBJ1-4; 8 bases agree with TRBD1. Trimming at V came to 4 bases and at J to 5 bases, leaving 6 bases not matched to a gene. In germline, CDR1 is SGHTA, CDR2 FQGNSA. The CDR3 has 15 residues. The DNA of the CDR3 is TGTGCCAGCAGCTCGCTGACAGGGGTAAATGAAAAACTGTTTTTT. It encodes CASSSLTGVNEKLFF.

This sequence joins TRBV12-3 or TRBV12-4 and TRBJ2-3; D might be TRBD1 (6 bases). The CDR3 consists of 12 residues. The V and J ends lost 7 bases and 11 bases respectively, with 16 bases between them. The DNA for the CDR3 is TGTGCCAGCACCGCCGAGGGGGTTGTGCAGTATTTT. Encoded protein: CASTAEGVVQYF.

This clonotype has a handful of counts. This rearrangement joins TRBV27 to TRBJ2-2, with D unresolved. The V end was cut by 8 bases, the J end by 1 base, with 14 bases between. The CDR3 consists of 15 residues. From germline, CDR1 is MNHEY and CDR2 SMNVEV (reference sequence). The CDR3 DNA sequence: TGTGCCAGCTCCTGGGTTGGCGGGAACACCGGGGAGCTGTTTTTT. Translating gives CASSWVGGNTGELFF.